Below are 3 T cell receptor beta chains sequenced from a single sample in a study of shared clonotypes between healthy human individuals. The protocol was immunoSEQ multiplex PCR, while the TCRdb copy is restricted to in-frame clones and leaves out a portion. The repertoire has hundreds of thousands of clones, 85% to 95% of them found once; the top ten carry approximately 0.11%. Positively selected for CCR7, the CD45RO-negative cells used as naive CD8 cells excluded terminally differentiated effector memory CD45RA+ cells. Sequencing was carried out using naive CD8+ T cells sorted from blood. The receptors were gathered from a woman in her thirties in good health.

The chain carries TRBV28 and TRBJ1-5; tentatively, D is TRBD1 (6 bases). V was shortened by 5 bases and J by 5 bases, with 10 bases between the two germline ends. Looked up from germline, CDR1 is MDHEN and CDR2 is SYDVKM. The CDR3 length is 13 residues. The CDR3 loop reads CASSTGWDQPQHF. The DNA for the CDR3 is TGTGCCAGCAGTACAGGGTGGGATCAGCCCCAGCATTTT.

V and J are TRBV27 and TRBJ1-6; 9 bases align to TRBD1. Germline CDR1 and CDR2: MNHEY and SMNVEV (reference sequence). With V trimmed by 4 bases and J by 10 bases, 11 bases remained unmatched. The CDR3 has 16 amino acids. For the CDR3, the DNA is TGTGCCAGCAGTTGGGGACCGGGACAGGGCGACTCACCCCTCCACTTT. Amino acids: CASSWGPGQGDSPLHF.

This chain links TRBV7-6 with TRBJ2-1, with unresolved D. Trimming took 4 bases from V and 8 from J, leaving 9 bases between them. Germline-derived CDR1 and CDR2 are SGHVS and FNYEAQ. This CDR3 spans 12 amino acids. This chain's CDR3 is CASSSINDEQFF. The DNA for the CDR3 is TGTGCCAGCAGCTCCATTAATGATGAGCAGTTCTTC.